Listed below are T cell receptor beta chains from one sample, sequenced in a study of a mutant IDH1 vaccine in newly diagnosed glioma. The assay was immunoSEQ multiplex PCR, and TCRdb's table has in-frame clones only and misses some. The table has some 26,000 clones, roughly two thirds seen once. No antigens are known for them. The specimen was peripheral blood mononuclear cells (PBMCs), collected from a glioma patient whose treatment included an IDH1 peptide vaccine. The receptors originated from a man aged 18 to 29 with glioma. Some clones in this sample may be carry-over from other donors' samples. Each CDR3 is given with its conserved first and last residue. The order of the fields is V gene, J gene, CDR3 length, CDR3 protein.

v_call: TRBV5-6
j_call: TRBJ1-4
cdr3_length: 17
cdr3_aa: CASSLRQGRRSNEKLFF

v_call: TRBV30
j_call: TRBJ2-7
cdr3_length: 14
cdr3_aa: CAWTPTGNSYEQYF

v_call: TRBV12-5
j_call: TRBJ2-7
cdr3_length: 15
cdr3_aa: CASGLSRGLSYEQYF

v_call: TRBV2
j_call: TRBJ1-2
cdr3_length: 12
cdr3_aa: CASSPGGHGYTF

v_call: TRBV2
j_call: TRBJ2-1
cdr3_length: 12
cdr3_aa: CARSRPYNEQFF

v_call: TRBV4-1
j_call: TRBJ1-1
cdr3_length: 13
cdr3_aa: CASSQAGRTEAFF

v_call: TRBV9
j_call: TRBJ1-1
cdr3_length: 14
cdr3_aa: CASSPGQGNTEAFF

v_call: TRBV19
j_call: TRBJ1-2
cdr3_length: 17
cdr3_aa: CASIPGILQSTDYGYTF

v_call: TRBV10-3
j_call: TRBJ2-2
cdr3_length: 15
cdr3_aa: CATEGTSGYTGELFF

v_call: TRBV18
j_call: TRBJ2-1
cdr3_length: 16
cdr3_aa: CASSLDMDRPYNEQFF

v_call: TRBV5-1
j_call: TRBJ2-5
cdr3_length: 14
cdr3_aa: CASSSAPNQETQYF

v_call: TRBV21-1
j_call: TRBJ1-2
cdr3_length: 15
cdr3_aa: CASSPSEQGARGYTF

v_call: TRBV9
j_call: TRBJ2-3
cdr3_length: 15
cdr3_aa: CASSSRRGGIDTQYF

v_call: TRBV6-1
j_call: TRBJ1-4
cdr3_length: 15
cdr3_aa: CASTTSSTGNEKLFF

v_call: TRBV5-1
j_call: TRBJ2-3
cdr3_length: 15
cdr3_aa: CASSLKRGVSDTQYF

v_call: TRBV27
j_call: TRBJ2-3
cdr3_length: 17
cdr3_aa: CASSYLLAALSTDTQYF

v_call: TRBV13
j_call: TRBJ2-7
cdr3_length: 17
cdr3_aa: CASSLSAQGPKVYEQYF

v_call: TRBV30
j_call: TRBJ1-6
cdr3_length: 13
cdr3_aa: CAWSEDSNSPLHF

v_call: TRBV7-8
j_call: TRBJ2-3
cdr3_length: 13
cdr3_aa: CASSYSTPDTQYF

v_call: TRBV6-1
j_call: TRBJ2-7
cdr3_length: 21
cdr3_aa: CASSEAGGQGALAGTLNEQYF

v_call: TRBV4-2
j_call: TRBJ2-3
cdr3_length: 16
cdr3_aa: CASSQESSGSIDTQYF

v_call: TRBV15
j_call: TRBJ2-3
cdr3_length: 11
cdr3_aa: CATKATDTQYF

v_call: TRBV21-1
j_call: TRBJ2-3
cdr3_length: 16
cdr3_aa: CASSPQASGGEDTQYF

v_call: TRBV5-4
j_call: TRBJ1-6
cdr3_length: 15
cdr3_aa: CASSDVGGTNSPLHF

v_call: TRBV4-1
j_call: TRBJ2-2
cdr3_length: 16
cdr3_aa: CASSPSRDPLAGELFF

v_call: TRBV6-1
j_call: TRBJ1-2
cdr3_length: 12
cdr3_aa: CASSVLPLGYTF

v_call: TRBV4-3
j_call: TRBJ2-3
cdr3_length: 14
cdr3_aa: CASSQDTLGDTQYF

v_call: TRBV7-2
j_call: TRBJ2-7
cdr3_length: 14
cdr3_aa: CASSAIESGYEQYF

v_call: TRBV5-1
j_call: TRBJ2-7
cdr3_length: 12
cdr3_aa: CASSLPVSEQYF

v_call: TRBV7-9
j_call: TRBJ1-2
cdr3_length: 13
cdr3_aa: CASSSAGGEGYTF

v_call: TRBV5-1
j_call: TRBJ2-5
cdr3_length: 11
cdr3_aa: CASSLQETQYF

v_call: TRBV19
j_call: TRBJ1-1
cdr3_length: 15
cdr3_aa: CASSLGTGTNTEAFF

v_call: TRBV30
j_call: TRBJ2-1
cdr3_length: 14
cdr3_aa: CAWRLAGRIDEQFF

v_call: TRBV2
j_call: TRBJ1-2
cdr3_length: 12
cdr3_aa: CASRVRVRGYTF

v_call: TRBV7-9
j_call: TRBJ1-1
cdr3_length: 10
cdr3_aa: CASSLTEAFF

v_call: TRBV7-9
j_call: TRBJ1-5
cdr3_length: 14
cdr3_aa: CASSSGRAGQPQHF

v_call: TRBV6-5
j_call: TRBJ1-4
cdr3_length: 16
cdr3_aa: CASSYWWTTSSEKLFF

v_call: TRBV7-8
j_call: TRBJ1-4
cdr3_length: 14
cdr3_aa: CASSPRDRAEKLFF

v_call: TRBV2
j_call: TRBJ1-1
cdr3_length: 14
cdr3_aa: CASRMTREVSEAFF

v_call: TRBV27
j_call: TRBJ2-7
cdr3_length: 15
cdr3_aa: CASSLSLSSSYEQYF

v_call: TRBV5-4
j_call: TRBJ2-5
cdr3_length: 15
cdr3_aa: CASSSKRDRWETQYF

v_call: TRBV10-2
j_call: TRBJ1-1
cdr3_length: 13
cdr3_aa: CASSEPGDTEAFF

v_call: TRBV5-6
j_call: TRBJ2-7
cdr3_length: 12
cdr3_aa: CASSSPAYEQYF

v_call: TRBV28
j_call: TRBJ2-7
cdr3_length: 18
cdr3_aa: CASSLLGRGRDHPYEQYF

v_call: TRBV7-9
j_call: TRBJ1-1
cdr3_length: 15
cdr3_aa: CASSLGDRINTEAFF

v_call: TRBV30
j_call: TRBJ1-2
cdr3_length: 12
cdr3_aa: CARDRRTYGYTF

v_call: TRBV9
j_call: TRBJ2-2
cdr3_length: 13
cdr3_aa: CASRVQFTGELFF

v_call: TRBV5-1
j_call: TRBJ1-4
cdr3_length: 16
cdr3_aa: CASSLARIATNEKLFF